This T cell receptor beta chain was recorded in a study of T-cell memory formation after mild COVID-19. Study-wide background: In these data, TCR clusters were largely donor specific.

The CDR3 consists of 12 residues. CDR1 is SEHNR and CDR2 is FQNEAQ in the germline V gene (reference sequence). V was shortened by 4 bases and J by 8 bases, with 9 bases between the two germline ends. One entry per CDR3 protein, called by TCRdb with MiXCR from the 5' RACE reads. The sample carries about 100,000 distinct CDR3 sequences, approximately 14% recorded once. Findings and limits, study-wide: There was a balanced CD4/CD8 profile in clones contracting day 15 to 85, and later expanders leaned CD4+.

This clonotype was picked up many times. The antigen remains unidentified. Sequencing was carried out using PBMCs or a T cell subset sorted from them (not recorded which). This clonotype originated in a man in his late teens or twenties who had mild COVID-19 (a few samples of this study predate the infection). Cell type and time point are not known. The rearrangement joins TRBV7-9 to TRBJ2-1; D ambiguous. The CDR3 loop is CASSSGTYEQFF. CDR3 nucleotides: TGTGCCAGCAGCTCCGGAACCTATGAGCAGTTCTTC. The entire variable domain, with the rest obtained from reference TRBV7-9 and TRBJ2-1, is as follows: DTGVSQNPRHKITKRGQNVTFRCDPISEHNRLYWYRQTLGQGPEFLTYFQNEAQLEKSRLLSDRFSAERPKGSFSTLEIQRTEQGDSAMYLCASSSGTYEQFFGPGTRLTVL.